The rows below give T cell receptor beta chains drawn from one sample of a study of response to subunit inactivated influenza vaccine. TCRdb re-derived calls from the RT-PCR reads in MiXCR, one entry per CDR3 protein. The data contain about 480,000 distinct CDR3 sequences, over 10% of them singletons. Sequencing was performed on PBMCs from blood, taken roughly 47 days after vaccination. The receptors stem from a man aged 45-65 years who received an inactivated influenza vaccine. The CDR3 runs from the conserved cysteine through the conserved F or W. The D gene is left open where the match is weak. Not every row has a clone size; where given, it reads once, few, many or a size class.

CDR3 protein,CDR3 DNA,clone size,D gene,V gene,J gene
CASSLTGARTDTQYF,TGCGCCAGCAGCTTGACAGGGGCGAGGACAGATACGCAGTATTTT,.,TRBD1,TRBV5-1,TRBJ2-3
CASSYRGETQYF,TGTGCCAGCAGTTACAGAGGGGAGACGCAGTATTTT,many,.,TRBV6-5,TRBJ2-3
CASSYGGLYGYTF,TGTGCCAGCAGTTATGGTGGTCTCTATGGCTACACCTTC,few,.,TRBV6-2/TRBV6-3,TRBJ1-2
CANSGQGNSPLHF,TGTGCCAACTCAGGACAGGGGAATTCACCCCTCCACTTT,many,TRBD1,TRBV2,TRBJ1-6
CASRVSVNSPLHF,TGTGCCAGCAGAGTCAGCGTCAATTCACCCCTCCACTTT,.,.,TRBV6-1,TRBJ1-6
CASSGGTSQETQYF,TGCGCCAGCAGCGGAGGGACTAGCCAAGAGACCCAGTACTTC,many,TRBD2,TRBV5-1,TRBJ2-5
CASSPGRGTRDTQYF,TGTGCCAGCTCACCTGGACGGGGGACGCGGGATACGCAGTATTTT,.,.,TRBV18,TRBJ2-3
CASNQKGVRYEQYF,TGTGCCAGCAACCAGAAAGGGGTACGCTACGAGCAGTACTTC,many,.,TRBV12-3/TRBV12-4,TRBJ2-7
CASSSQGRFGYGYTF,TGTGCCAGCAGTTCCCAGGGCCGTTTTGGGTATGGCTACACCTTC,.,.,TRBV27,TRBJ1-2
CASNLLNQPQHF,TGTGCCAGCAATTTACTCAATCAGCCCCAGCATTTT,few,.,TRBV28,TRBJ1-5
CASRRNYQRFF,TGTGCCAGCAGGAGGAACTACCAGCGGTTCTTC,few,.,TRBV12-3/TRBV12-4,TRBJ2-1
CASSLVVGVTGELFF,TGTGCCAGCAGCTTGGTTGTGGGGGTGACCGGGGAGCTGTTTTTT,few,.,TRBV5-6,TRBJ2-2
CSASRQGQLDTQYF,TGCAGTGCTAGTAGGCAGGGACAATTAGATACGCAGTATTTT,.,.,TRBV20-1,TRBJ2-3
CASSYVVAAITYNEQFF,TGTGCCAGCAGTTACGTCGTGGCGGCGATAACCTACAATGAGCAGTTCTTC,.,.,TRBV6-2/TRBV6-3,TRBJ2-1
CASSLWAGGEAFF,TGTGCCAGCAGTTTGTGGGCAGGAGGTGAAGCTTTCTTT,.,.,TRBV12-3/TRBV12-4,TRBJ1-1
CASRPPYRGRDKAGELFF,TGCGCCAGCAGACCCCCGTACAGGGGGCGCGACAAAGCCGGGGAGCTGTTTTTT,.,TRBD1,TRBV5-1,TRBJ2-2
CASRTGQVFAKNIQYF,TGTGCCAGCAGGACCGGACAGGTTTTCGCCAAAAACATTCAGTACTTC,few,TRBD1,TRBV6-1,TRBJ2-4
CASTWKVRGPYNEQFF,TGTGCCAGCACCTGGAAGGTTAGGGGTCCCTACAATGAGCAGTTCTTC,many,.,TRBV7-2,TRBJ2-1
CATSRATRSYEQYF,TGTGCCACCAGCAGAGCGACTAGATCCTACGAGCAGTACTTC,.,.,TRBV15,TRBJ2-7
CASSPISWWPGELFF,TGTGCCAGCAGCCCGATTAGTTGGTGGCCCGGGGAGCTGTTTTTT,.,.,TRBV28,TRBJ2-2
CASSLTGFEQYF,TGTGCCAGCAGCTTGACAGGGTTCGAGCAGTACTTC,.,.,TRBV5-6,TRBJ2-7
CASSLNSGGALGEQFF,TGTGCCAGCAGCTTAAATAGCGGGGGGGCTTTGGGTGAGCAGTTCTTC,many,TRBD2,TRBV7-2,TRBJ2-1
CASSLWGMETQYF,TGTGCCAGCAGCCTCTGGGGGATGGAGACCCAGTACTTC,many,.,TRBV12-3/TRBV12-4,TRBJ2-5
CASSQLAGGSPQYF,TGCGCCAGCAGCCAACTAGCGGGAGGCTCACCCCAGTACTTC,few,TRBD2,TRBV4-3,TRBJ2-5
CSASGPLSSGGQYEQYF,TGCAGTGCTAGCGGTCCACTTTCCAGCGGGGGGCAGTACGAGCAGTACTTC,.,TRBD2,TRBV20-1,TRBJ2-7
CASSLLAGGPSTDTQYF,TGTGCCAGCAGCTTACTAGCGGGGGGGCCTAGCACAGATACGCAGTATTTT,many,TRBD2,TRBV7-2,TRBJ2-3
CASSLRAGGPYSKVKNIQYF,TGTGCCAGCAGCCTCCGGGCGGGGGGTCCATACTCGAAGGTCAAAAACATTCAGTACTTC,many,TRBD2,TRBV11-1,TRBJ2-4
CASSPDRGEGGNIQYF,TGTGCCAGCAGCCCAGACCGGGGGGAGGGCGGGAACATTCAGTACTTC,many,TRBD2,TRBV9,TRBJ2-4
CASSQEAAGGVADEQFF,TGCGCCAGCAGCCAAGAGGCGGCGGGAGGGGTCGCCGATGAGCAGTTCTTC,once,TRBD2,TRBV4-3,TRBJ2-1
CASSGTPLGNEQFF,TGTGCCAGCAGTGGCACTCCCTTGGGCAATGAGCAGTTCTTC,few,.,TRBV2,TRBJ2-1
CASSLVGRADTEAFF,TGTGCCAGCAGCTTAGTAGGCAGGGCCGACACTGAAGCTTTCTTT,.,.,TRBV7-2,TRBJ1-1
CSVVGNPRTDTQYF,TGCAGCGTTGTCGGGAATCCCCGCACAGATACGCAGTATTTT,.,.,TRBV29-1,TRBJ2-3
CASTLRGTQYF,TGTGCCAGCACCCTACGGGGGACCCAGTACTTC,.,.,TRBV12-3/TRBV12-4,TRBJ2-5
CASSQDLPQGGQFF,TGTGCCAGCAGCCAAGACTTACCACAGGGCGGGCAGTTCTTC,.,.,TRBV4-2,TRBJ2-1
CASTQTLAGGSYEQYF,TGTGCCAGCACCCAGACCCTAGCGGGAGGGTCCTACGAGCAGTACTTC,.,TRBD2,TRBV6-2/TRBV6-3,TRBJ2-7